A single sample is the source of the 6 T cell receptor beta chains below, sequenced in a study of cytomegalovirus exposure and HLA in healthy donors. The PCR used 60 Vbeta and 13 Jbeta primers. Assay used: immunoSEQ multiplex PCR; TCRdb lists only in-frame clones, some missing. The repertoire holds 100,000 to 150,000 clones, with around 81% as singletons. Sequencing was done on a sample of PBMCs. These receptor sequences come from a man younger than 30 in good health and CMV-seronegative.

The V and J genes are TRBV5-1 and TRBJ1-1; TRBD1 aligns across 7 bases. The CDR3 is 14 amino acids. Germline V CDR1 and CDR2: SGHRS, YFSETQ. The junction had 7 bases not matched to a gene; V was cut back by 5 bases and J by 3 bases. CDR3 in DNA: TGCGCCAGCAGTGAAAGGGGGCCGTACACTGAAGCTTTCTTT. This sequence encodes CASSERGPYTEAFF. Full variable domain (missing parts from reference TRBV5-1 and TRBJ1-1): KAGVTQTPRYLIKTRGQQVTLSCSPISGHRSVSWYQQTPGQGLQFLFEYFSETQRNKGNFPGRFSGRQFSNSRSEMNVSTLELGDSALYLCASSERGPYTEAFFGQGTRLTVV.

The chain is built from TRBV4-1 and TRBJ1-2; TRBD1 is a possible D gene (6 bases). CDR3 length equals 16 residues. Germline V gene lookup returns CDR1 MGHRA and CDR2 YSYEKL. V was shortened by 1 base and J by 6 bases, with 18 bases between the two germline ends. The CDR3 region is CASSQVGQSWDHGYTF. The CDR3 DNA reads TGCGCCAGCAGCCAAGTTGGACAGAGCTGGGATCATGGCTACACCTTC.

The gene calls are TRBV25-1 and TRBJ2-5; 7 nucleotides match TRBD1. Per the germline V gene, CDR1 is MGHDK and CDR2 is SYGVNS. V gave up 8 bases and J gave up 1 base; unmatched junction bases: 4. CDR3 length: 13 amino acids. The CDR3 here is CASRNRGQETQYF. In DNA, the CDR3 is TGTGCCAGCCGGAACAGGGGCCAAGAGACCCAGTACTTC.

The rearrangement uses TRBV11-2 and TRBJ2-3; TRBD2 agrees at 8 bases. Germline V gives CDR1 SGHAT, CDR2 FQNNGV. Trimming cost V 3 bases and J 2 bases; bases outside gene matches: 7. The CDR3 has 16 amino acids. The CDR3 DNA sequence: TGTGCCAGCAGCTTTCGGGGGGGGGATAACACAGATACGCAGTATTTT. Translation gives CASSFRGGDNTDTQYF.

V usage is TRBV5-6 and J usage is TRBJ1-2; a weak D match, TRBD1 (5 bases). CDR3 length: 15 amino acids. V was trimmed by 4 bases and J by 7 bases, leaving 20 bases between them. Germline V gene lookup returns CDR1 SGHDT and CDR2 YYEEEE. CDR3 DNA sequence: TGTGCCAGCAGCGGCACAACGGGGGGGTACTGTGGCTACACCTTC. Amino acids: CASSGTTGGYCGYTF.

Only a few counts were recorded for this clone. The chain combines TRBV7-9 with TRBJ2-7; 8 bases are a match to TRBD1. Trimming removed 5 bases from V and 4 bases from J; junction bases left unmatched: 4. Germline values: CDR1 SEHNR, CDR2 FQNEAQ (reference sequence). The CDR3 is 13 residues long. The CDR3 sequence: CASSHGTGYEQYF. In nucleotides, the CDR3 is TGTGCCAGCAGCCATGGGACAGGATACGAGCAGTACTTC.